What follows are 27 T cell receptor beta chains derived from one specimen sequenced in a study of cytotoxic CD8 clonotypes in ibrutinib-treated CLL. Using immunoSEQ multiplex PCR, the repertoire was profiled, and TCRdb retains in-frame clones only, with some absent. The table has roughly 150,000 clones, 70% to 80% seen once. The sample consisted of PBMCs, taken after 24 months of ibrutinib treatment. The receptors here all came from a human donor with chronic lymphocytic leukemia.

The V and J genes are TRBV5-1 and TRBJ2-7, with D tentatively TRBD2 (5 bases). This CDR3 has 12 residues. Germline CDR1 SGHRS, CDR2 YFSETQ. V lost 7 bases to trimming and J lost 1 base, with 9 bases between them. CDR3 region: CASAGESYEQYF. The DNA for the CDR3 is TGCGCCAGCGCCGGGGAATCCTACGAGCAGTACTTC.

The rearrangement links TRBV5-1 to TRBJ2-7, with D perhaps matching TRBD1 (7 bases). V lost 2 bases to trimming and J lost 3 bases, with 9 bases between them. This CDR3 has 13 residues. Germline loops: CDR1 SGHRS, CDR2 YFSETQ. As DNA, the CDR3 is TGCGCCAGCAGCTTTCAGGGGGGCTACGAGCAGTACTTC. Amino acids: CASSFQGGYEQYF.

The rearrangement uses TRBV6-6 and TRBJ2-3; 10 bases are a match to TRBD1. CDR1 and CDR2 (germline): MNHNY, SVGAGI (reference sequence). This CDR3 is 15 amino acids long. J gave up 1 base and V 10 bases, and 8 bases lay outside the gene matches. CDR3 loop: CATDRGQVGTDTQYF. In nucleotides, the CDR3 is TGTGCCACAGACAGGGGGCAGGTTGGCACAGATACGCAGTATTTT.

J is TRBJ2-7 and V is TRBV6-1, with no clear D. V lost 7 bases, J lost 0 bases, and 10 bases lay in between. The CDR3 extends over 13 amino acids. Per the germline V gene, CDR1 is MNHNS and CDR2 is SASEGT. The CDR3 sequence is CASNRFGSYEQYF. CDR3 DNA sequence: TGTGCCAGCAACAGATTCGGCTCCTACGAGCAGTACTTC.

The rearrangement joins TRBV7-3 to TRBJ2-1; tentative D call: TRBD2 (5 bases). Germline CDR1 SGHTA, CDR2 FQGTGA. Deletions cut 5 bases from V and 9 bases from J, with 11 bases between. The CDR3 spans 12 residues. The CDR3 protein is CASSGRAGEQFF. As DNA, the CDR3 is TGTGCCAGCAGCGGACGGGCGGGTGAGCAGTTCTTC.

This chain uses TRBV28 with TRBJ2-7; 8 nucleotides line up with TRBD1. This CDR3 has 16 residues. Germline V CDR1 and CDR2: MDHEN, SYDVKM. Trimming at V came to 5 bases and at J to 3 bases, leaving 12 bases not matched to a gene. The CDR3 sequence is CASSTEGQGGGYEQYF. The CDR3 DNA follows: TGTGCCAGCAGTACGGAAGGACAGGGTGGGGGCTACGAGCAGTACTTC.

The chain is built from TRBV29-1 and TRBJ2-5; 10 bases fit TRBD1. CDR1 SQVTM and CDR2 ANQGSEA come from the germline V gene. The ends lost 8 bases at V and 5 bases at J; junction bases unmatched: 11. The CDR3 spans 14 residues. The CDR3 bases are TGCAGCCTTGGGCGACAGGGGGCTGGGGAGACCCAGTACTTC. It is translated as CSLGRQGAGETQYF.

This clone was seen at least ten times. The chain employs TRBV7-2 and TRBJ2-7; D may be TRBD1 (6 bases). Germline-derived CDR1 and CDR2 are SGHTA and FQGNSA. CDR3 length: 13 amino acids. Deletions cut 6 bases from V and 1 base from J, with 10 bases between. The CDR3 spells CASRFGQSYEQYF. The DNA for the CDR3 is TGTGCCAGCAGATTCGGACAGTCCTACGAGCAGTACTTC.

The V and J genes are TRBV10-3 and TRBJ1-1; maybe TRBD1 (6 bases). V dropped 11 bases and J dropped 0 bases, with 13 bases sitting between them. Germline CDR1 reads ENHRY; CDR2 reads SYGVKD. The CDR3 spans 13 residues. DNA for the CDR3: TGTGCCTCCGGACAGACAATGAACACTGAAGCTTTCTTT. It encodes CASGQTMNTEAFF.

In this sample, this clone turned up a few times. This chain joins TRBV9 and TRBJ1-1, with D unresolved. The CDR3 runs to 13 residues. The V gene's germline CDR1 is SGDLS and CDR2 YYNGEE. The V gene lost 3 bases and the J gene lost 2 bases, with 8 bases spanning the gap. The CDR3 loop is CASSGEGNTEAFF. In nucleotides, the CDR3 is TGTGCCAGCAGCGGTGAGGGAAACACTGAAGCTTTCTTT.

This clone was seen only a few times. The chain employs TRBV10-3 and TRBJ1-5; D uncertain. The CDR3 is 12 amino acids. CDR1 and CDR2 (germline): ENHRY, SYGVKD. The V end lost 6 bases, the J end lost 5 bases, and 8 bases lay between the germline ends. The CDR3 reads CAISDTDQPQHF. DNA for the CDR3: TGTGCCATCAGCGACACCGATCAGCCCCAGCATTTT.

CDR3 DNA: TGTGCCAGTACTCTTTGCTACGAGCAGTACTTC. This gives the protein CASTLCYEQYF. The gene calls are TRBV19 and TRBJ2-7; D not resolved. CDR3 length equals 11 residues. Germline CDR1 LNHDA, CDR2 SQIVND (reference sequence). With 7 bases removed from V and 3 bases from J, the gap between germline ends came to 7 bases.

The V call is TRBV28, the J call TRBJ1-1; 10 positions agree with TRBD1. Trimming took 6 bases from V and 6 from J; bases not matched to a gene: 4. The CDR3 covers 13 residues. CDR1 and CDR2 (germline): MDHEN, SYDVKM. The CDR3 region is CASSPTGGSEAFF. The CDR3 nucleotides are TGTGCCAGCAGCCCGACAGGGGGCTCTGAAGCTTTCTTT.

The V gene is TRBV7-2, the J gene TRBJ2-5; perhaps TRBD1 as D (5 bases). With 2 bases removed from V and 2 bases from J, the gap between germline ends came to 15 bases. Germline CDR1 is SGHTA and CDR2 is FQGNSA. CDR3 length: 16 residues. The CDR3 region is CASSLRRVRTQETQYF. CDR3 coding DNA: TGTGCCAGCAGCTTACGCCGAGTCCGGACACAAGAGACCCAGTACTTC.

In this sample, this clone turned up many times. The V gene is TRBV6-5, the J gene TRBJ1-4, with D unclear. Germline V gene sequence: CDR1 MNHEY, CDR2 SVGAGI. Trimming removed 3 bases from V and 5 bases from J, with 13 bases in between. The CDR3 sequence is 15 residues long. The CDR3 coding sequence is TGTGCCAGCAGTTATGGGCGGAACCAGAATGAAAAACTGTTTTTT. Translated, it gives CASSYGRNQNEKLFF.

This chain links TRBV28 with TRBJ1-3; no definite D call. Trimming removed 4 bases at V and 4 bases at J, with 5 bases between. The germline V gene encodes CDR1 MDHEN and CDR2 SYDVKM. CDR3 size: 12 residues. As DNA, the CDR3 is TGTGCCAGCAGTTCGCAGGGAAACACCATATATTTT. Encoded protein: CASSSQGNTIYF. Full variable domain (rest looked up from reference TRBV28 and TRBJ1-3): DVKVTQSSRYLVKRTGEKVFLECVQDMDHENMFWYRQDPGLGLRLIYFSYDVKMKEKGDIPEGYSVSREKKERFSLILESASTNQTSMYLCASSSQGNTIYFGEGSWLTVV.

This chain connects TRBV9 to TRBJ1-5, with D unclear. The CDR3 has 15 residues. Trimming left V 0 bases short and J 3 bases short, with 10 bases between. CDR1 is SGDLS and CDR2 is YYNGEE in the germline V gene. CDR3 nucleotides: TGTGCCAGCAGCGTAGAGGGCTACCCCAATCAGCCCCAGCATTTT. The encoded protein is CASSVEGYPNQPQHF.

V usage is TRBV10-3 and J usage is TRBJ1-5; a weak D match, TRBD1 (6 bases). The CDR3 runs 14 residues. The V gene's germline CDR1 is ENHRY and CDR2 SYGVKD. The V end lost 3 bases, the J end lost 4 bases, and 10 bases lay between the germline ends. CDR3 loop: CAISDRGGNQPQHF. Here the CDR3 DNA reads TGTGCCATCAGTGACAGGGGAGGGAATCAGCCCCAGCATTTT.

The CDR3 protein is CASSLVGAGELFF. The CDR3, as DNA: TGTGCCAGCAGCTTGGTAGGGGCCGGGGAGCTGTTTTTT. The chain joins TRBV5-4 to TRBJ2-2; the D gene is possibly TRBD1 (5 bases). The CDR3 runs 13 residues. Germline assignment: CDR1 SGHNT and CDR2 YYREEE (reference sequence). V lost 0 bases to trimming and J lost 6 bases, with 6 bases between them.

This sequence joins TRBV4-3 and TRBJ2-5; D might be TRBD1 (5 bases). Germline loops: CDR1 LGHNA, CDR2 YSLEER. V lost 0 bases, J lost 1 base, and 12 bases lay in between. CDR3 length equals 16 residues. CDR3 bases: TGCGCCAGCAGCCAAGATGGGGCGGCGGCCCAAGAGACCCAGTACTTC. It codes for CASSQDGAAAQETQYF.

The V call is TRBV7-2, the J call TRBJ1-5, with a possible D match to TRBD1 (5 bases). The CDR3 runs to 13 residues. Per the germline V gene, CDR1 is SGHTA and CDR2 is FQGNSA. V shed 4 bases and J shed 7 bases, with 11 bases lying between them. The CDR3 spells CASSSVREQPQHF. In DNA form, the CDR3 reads TGTGCCAGCAGCTCGGTCAGGGAACAGCCCCAGCATTTT.

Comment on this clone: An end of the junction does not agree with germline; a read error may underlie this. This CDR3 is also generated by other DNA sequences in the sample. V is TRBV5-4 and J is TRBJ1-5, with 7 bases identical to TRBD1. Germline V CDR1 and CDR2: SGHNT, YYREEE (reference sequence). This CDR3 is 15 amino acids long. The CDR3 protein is CASSFDGQGNQPQHF. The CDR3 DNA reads TGCGCCAGCAGCTTCGACGGACAGGGCAATCAGCCCCAGCATTTT.

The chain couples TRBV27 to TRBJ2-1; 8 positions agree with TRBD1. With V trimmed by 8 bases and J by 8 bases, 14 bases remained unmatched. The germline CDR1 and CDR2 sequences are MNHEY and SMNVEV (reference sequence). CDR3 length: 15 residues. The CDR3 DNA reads TGTGCCAGCGTCCCGGGGCAGGGGGCGATCTATGAGCAGTTCTTC. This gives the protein CASVPGQGAIYEQFF.

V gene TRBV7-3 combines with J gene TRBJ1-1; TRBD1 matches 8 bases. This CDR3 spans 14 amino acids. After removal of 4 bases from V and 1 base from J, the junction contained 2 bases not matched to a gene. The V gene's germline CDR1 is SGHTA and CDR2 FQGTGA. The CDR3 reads CASSSQGANTEAFF. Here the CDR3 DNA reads TGTGCCAGCAGCTCGCAGGGGGCGAACACTGAAGCTTTCTTT.

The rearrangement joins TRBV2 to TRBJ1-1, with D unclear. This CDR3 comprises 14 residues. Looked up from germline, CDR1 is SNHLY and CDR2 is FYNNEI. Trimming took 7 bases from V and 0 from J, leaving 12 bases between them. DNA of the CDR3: TGTGCCAGCAAGAGGGCGGTAATGAACACTGAAGCTTTCTTT. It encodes CASKRAVMNTEAFF.

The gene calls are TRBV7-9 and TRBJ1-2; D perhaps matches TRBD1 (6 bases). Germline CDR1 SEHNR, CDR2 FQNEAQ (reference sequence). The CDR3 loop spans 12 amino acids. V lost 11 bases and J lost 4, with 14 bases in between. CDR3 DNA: TGTGCCGGCGGGGCGGGGGCCTATGGCTACACCTTC. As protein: CAGGAGAYGYTF.

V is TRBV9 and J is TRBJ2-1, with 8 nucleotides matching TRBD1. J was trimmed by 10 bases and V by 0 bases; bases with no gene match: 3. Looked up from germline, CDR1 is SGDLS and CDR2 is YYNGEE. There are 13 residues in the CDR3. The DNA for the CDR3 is TGTGCCAGCAGCGTAGGGACAGGGTTAGAGCAGTTCTTC. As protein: CASSVGTGLEQFF.